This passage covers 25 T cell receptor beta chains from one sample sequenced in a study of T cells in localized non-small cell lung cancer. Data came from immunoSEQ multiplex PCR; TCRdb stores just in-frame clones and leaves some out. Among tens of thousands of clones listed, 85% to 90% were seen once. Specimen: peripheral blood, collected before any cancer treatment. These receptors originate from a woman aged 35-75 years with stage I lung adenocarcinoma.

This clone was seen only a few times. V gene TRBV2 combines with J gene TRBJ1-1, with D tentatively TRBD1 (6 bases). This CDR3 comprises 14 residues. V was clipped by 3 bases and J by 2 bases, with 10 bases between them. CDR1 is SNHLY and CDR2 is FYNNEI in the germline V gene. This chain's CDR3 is CASSDPGQNTEAFF. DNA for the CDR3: TGTGCCAGCAGTGATCCGGGACAAAACACTGAAGCTTTCTTT.

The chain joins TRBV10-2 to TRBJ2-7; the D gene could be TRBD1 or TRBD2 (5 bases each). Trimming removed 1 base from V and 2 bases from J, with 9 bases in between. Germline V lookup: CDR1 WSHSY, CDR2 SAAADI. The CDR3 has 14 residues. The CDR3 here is CASSELGVPYEQYF. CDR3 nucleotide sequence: TGCGCCAGCAGTGAGTTGGGGGTCCCCTACGAGCAGTACTTC.

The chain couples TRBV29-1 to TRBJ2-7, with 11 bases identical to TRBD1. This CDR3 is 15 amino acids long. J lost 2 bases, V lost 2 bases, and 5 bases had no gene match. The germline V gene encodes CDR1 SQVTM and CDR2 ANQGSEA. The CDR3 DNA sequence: TGCAGCGTTGAATTTTCGGGACAGGGGGCCTACGAGCAGTACTTC. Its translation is CSVEFSGQGAYEQYF.

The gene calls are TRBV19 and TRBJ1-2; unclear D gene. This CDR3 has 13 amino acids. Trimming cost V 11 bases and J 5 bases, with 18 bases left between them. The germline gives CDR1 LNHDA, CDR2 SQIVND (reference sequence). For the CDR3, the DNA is TGTGCCTCCTTCTCTTGGACCTTTTATGGCTACACCTTC. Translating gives CASFSWTFYGYTF.

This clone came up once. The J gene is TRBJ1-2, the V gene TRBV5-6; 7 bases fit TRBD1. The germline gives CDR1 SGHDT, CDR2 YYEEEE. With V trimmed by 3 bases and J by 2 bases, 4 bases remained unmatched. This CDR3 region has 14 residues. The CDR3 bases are TGTGCCAGCAGCTCCAGGGACAGAAACTATGGCTACACCTTC. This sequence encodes CASSSRDRNYGYTF.

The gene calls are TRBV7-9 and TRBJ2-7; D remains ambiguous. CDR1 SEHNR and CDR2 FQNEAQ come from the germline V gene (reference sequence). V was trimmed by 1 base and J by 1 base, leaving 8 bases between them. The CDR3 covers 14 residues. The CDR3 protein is CASSLGGGSYEQYF. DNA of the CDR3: TGTGCCAGCAGCTTAGGAGGTGGATCCTACGAGCAGTACTTC. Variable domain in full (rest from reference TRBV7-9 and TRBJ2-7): DTGVSQNPRHKITKRGQNVTFRCDPISEHNRLYWYRQTLGQGPEFLTYFQNEAQLEKSRLLSDRFSAERPKGSFSTLEIQRTEQGDSAMYLCASSLGGGSYEQYFGPGTRLTVT.

In DNA, the CDR3 is TGTGCCAGCAGTGAAGCGAGGGGTAGAATGGTCAAAAACATTCAGTACTTC. It yields the protein CASSEARGRMVKNIQYF. The V and J genes are TRBV6-1 and TRBJ2-4; D assignment may be TRBD1 or TRBD2 (5 bases each). Between the trimmed V and J ends, which lost 0 bases and 3 bases, there was a span of 15 bases. Germline V gene lookup returns CDR1 MNHNS and CDR2 SASEGT. The CDR3 contains 17 residues.

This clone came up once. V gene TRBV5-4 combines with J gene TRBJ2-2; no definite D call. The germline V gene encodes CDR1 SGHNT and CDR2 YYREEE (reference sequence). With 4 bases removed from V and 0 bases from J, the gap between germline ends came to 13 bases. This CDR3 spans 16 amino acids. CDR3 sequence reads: CASSAADPTNTGELFF. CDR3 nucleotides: TGTGCCAGCAGCGCCGCGGACCCCACGAACACCGGGGAGCTGTTTTTT.

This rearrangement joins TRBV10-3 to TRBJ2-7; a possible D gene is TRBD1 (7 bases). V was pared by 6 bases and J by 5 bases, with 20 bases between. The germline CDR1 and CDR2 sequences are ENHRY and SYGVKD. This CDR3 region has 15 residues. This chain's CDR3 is CAISQSGGNRNEQYF. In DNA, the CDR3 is TGTGCCATCAGCCAGTCAGGGGGGAATAGGAACGAGCAGTACTTC.

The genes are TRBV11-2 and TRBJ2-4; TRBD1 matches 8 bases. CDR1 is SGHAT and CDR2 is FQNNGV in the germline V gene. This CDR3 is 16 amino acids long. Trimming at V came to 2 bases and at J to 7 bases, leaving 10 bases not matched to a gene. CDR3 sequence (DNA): TGTGCCAGCAGCTTAAAGGGCGGACAGGGTTTGAACATTCAGTACTTC. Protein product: CASSLKGGQGLNIQYF.

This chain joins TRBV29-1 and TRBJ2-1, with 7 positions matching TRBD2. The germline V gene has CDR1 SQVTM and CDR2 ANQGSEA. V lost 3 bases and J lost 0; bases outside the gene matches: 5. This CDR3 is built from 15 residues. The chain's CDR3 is CSVDGRGSSYNEQFF. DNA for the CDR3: TGCAGCGTTGACGGGCGGGGGAGCTCCTACAATGAGCAGTTCTTC.

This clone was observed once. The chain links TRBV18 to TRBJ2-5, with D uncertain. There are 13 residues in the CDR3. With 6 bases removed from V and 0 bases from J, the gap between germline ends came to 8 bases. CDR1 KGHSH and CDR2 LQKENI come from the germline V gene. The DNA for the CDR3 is TGTGCCAGCTCCACGGGCCACCAAGAGACCCAGTACTTC. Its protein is CASSTGHQETQYF. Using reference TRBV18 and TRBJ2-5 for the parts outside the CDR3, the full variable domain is NAGVMQNPRHLVRRRGQEARLRCSPMKGHSHVYWYRQLPEEGLKFMVYLQKENIIDESGMPKERFSAEFPKEGPSILRIQQVVRGDSAAYFCASSTGHQETQYFGPGTRLLVL.

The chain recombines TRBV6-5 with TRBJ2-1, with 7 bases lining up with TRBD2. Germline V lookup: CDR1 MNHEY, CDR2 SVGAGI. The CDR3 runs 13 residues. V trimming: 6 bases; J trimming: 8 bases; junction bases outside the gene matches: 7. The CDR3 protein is CASRGRLADEQFF. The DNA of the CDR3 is TGTGCCAGCAGGGGCCGACTAGCCGATGAGCAGTTCTTC.

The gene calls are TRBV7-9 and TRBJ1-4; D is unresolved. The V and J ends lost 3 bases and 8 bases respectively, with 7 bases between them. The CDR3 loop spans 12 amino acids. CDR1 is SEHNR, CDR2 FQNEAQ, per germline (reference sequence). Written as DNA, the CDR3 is TGTGCCAGCAGCTTTTATGGAGAAAAACTGTTTTTT. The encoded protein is CASSFYGEKLFF.

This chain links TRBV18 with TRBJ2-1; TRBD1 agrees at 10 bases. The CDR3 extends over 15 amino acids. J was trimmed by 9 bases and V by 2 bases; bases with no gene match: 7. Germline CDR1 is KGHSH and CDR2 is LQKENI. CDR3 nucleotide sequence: TGTGCCAGCTCACCAAAGTTGACAGGGGGCAGTGAGCAGTTCTTC. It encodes CASSPKLTGGSEQFF.

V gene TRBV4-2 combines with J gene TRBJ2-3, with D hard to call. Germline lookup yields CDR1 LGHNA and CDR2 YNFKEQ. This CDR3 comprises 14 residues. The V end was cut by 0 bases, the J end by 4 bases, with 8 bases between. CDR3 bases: TGTGCCAGCAGCCAAGATAACAAGGCAGATACGCAGTATTTT. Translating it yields CASSQDNKADTQYF.

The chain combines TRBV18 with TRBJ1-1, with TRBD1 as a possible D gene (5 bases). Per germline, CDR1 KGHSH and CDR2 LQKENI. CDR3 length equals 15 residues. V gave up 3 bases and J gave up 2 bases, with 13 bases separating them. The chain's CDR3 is CASSPNTGANTEAFF. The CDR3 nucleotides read TGTGCCAGCTCACCTAATACCGGGGCAAACACTGAAGCTTTCTTT.

The CDR3 DNA reads TGTGCCAGCTCACTCGGGGGCACAGATACGCAGTATTTT. It yields the protein CASSLGGTDTQYF. This rearrangement joins TRBV18 to TRBJ2-3; D is perhaps TRBD2 (5 bases). CDR3 length equals 13 residues. CDR1 and CDR2 from the germline V gene are KGHSH and LQKENI. The V end lost 4 bases, the J end lost 1 base, and 6 bases lay between the germline ends.

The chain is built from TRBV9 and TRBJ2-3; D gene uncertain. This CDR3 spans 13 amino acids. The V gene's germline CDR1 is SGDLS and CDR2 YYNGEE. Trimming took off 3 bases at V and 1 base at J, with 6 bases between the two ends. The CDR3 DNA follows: TGTGCCAGCAGCGGTCCTGGCACAGATACGCAGTATTTT. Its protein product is CASSGPGTDTQYF.

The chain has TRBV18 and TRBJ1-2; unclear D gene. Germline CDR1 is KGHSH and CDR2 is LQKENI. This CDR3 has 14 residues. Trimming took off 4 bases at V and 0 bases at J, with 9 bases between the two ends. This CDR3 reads CASSQGRSNYGYTF. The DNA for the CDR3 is TGTGCCAGCTCACAGGGCAGGTCTAACTATGGCTACACCTTC.

CDR3 DNA: TGCGCCAGCAGCCAAGACGGGACAGTGACTCTCTATGGCTACACCTTC. Translated: CASSQDGTVTLYGYTF. This chain connects TRBV4-3 to TRBJ1-2, with 7 bases aligning to TRBD1. The J segment lost 4 bases and the V segment lost 0 bases, leaving 8 bases of the junction unmatched. The CDR3 runs to 16 residues. From germline, CDR1 is LGHNA and CDR2 YSLEER.

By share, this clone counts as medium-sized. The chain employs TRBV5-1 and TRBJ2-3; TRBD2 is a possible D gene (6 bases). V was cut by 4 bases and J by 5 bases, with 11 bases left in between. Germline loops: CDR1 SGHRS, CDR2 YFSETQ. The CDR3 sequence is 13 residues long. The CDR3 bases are TGCGCCAGCAGCACCGGGAGTGGAGATACGCAGTATTTT. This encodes CASSTGSGDTQYF.

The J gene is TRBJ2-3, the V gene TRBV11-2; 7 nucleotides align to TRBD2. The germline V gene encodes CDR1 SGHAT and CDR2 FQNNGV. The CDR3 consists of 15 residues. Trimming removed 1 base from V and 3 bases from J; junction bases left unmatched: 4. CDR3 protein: CASSLGFGGTDTQYF. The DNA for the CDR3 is TGTGCCAGCAGCTTAGGCTTCGGGGGGACAGATACGCAGTATTTT.

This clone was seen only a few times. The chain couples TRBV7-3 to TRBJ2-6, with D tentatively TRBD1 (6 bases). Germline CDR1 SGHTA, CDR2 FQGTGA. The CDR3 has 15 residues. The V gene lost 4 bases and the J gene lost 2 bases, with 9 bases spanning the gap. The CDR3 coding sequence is TGTGCCAGCAGCTCCTACAGGGCTGGGGCCAACGTCCTGACTTTC. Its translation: CASSSYRAGANVLTF.

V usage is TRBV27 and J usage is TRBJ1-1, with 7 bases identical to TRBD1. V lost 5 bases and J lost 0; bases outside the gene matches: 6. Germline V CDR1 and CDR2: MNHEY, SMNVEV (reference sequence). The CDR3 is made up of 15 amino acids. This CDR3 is CASSTGERMNTEAFF. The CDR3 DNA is TGTGCCAGCAGTACAGGGGAAAGGATGAACACTGAAGCTTTCTTT.